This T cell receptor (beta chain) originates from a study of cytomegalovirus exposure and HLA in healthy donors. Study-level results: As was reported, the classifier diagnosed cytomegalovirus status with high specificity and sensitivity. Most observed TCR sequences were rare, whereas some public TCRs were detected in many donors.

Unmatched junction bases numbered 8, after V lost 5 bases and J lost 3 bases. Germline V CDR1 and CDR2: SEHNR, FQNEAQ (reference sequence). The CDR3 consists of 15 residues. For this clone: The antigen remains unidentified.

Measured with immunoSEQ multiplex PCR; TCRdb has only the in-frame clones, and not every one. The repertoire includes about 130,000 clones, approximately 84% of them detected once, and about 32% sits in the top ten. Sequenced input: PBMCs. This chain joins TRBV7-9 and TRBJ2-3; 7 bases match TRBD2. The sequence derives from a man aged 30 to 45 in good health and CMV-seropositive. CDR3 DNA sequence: TGTGCCAGCAGCGACGACCTAGCGGTAACAGATACGCAGTATTTT. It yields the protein CASSDDLAVTDTQYF.